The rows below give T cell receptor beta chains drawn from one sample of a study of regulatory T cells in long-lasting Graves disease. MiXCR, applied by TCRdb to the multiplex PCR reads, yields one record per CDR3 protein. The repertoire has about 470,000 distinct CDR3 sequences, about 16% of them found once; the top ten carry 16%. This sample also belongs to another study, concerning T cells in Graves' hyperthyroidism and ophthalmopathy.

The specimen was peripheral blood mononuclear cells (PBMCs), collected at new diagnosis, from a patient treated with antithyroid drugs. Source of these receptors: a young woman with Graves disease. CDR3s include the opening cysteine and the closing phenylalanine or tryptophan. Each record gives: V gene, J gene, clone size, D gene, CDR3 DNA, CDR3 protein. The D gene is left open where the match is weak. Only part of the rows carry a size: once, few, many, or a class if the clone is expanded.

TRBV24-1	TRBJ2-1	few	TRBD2	TGTGCCACCAGTGATTATGCGGGAGGGTCCCTCGCCCCCTCCTACAATGAGCAGTTCTTC	CATSDYAGGSLAPSYNEQFF
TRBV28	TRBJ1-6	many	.	TGTGCCAGCAGTTACCGCGGCGGGATATTGACACCCCTCCACTTT	CASSYRGGILTPLHF
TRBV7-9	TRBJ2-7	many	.	TGTGCCAGCAGCTTAGGTGGACAGTTCCAGGCCTACGAGCAGTACTTC	CASSLGGQFQAYEQYF
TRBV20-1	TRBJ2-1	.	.	TGCAGTGCCGCCCGTCCCGCATGGGGGAATGAGCAGTTCTTC	CSAARPAWGNEQFF
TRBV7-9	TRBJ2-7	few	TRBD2	TGTGCCAGCAGCCTAAGCGGGAGGGCCCCCGAGCAGTACTTC	CASSLSGRAPEQYF
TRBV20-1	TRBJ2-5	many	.	TGCAGTTTCAATCAGGAGACCCAGTACTTC	CSFNQETQYF
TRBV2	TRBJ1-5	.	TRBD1	TGTGCCAGCAGGGCGGACAGGGCGAATCAGCCCCAGCATTTT	CASRADRANQPQHF
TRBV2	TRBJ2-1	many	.	TGTGCCAGCAGTGATGACGGGAGTAATGAGCAGTTCTTC	CASSDDGSNEQFF
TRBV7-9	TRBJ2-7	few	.	TGTGCCAGCAGCTTAGGGTCGTCCTACTCCTACGAGCAGTACTTC	CASSLGSSYSYEQYF
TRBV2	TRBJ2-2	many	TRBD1	TGTGCCAGCAGTGGCCAGGGGGCCACCGGGGAGCTGTTTTTT	CASSGQGATGELFF
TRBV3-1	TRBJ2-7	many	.	TGTGCCAGCAGCCAAGATCCCCAAGACAACTACGAGCAGTACTTC	CASSQDPQDNYEQYF
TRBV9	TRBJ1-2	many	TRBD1	TGTGCCAGCAGCGTAGTTGGACAGGGAAACTATGGCTACACCTTC	CASSVVGQGNYGYTF
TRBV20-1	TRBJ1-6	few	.	TGCAGTGCTAAGGAGGTGGAGGCCAAAAATTCACCCCTCCACTTT	CSAKEVEAKNSPLHF
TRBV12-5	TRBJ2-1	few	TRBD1	TGTGCTAGTGGTTTGCCAAGGGACAGGGCTACCTACAATGAGCAGTTCTTC	CASGLPRDRATYNEQFF
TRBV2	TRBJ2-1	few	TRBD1	TGTGCCAGCAGGGGACAGGGGTATGAGCAGTTCTTC	CASRGQGYEQFF
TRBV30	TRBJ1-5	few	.	TGTGCCTGGAGTCATCAGTTCTATAGCAATCAGCCCCAGCATTTT	CAWSHQFYSNQPQHF
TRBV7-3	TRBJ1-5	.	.	TGTGCCAGCACCCACTGGGCCCCGCATCAGCCCCAGCATTTT	CASTHWAPHQPQHF
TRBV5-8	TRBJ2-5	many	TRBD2	TGTGCCAGCAGCTTTCTCGGCGGGAGGGCCTTGGAGACCCAGTACTTC	CASSFLGGRALETQYF
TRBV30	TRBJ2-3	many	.	TGTGCCTGGTCCCGGGGTACAAGCACAGATACGCAGTATTTT	CAWSRGTSTDTQYF
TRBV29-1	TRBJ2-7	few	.	TGCAGCGTTGAAGCACCCGGTGGGGTTCTACACGAGCAGTACTTC	CSVEAPGGVLHEQYF
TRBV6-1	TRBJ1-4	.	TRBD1	TGTGCCAGCAGGCCACCGACAGGGGGGAATGAAAAACTGTTTTTT	CASRPPTGGNEKLFF
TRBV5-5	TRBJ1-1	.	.	TGTGCCAGCAGCCAAACGGCCGGGGCGAACACTGAAGCTTTCTTT	CASSQTAGANTEAFF
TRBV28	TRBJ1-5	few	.	TGTGCCAGCAGTACGGGGGGTTCAAATCAGCCCCAGCATTTT	CASSTGGSNQPQHF
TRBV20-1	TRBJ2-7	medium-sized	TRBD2	TGCAGTGCTAGTATGTCTGGGCTAGCGGCCTACGAGCAGTACTTC	CSASMSGLAAYEQYF
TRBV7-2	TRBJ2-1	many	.	TGTGCCAGCAGCTCCGCCGCGAGCGGACCCTACAATGAGCAGTTCTTC	CASSSAASGPYNEQFF
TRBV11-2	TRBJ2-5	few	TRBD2	TGTGCCAGCAGCTTAGAGACTAGCGGGTCCCAGTACTTC	CASSLETSGSQYF
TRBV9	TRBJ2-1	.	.	TGTGCCAGCAGCGTCGGCCGGGACGCCGCCTACGAGCAGTTCTTC	CASSVGRDAAYEQFF
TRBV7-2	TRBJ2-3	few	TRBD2	TGTGCCAGCAGCTTAAGGGGACTAGCGACAGATACGCAGTATTTT	CASSLRGLATDTQYF
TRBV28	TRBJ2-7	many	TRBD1	TGTGCCAGCAGTTTCGGGACAGGGTTGGGAAGTTCCGTCGAGCAGTACTTC	CASSFGTGLGSSVEQYF
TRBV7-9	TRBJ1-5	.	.	TGTGCCAGCAGCAGTACCGGGGCTGTCAATCAGCCCCAGCATTTT	CASSSTGAVNQPQHF
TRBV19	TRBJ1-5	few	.	TGTGCCAGTAGTACTCCCAGGGGTTATAGCAATCAGCCCCAGCATTTT	CASSTPRGYSNQPQHF
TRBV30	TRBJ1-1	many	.	TGTGCCTGGAGTCAGAAGGACGGCCCTGAAGCTTTCTTT	CAWSQKDGPEAFF
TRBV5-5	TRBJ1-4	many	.	TGTGCCAGCAGCTTTCCCGGGAGGGAAAAACTGTTTTTT	CASSFPGREKLFF
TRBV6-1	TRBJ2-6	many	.	TGTGCCAGCAGTGAGCAGATCTCTGGGGCCAACGTCCTGACTTTC	CASSEQISGANVLTF
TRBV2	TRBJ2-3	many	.	TGTGCCAGCAGCCCGAAGCGGACTAGCACAGATACGCAGTATTTT	CASSPKRTSTDTQYF
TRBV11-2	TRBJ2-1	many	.	TGTGCCAGCATCGATGTGGGGAACGGGGGCAATGAGCAGTTCTTC	CASIDVGNGGNEQFF
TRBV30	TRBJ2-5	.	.	TGTGCCTGGAGTGTATATCAGCTCGGCCTTGAGGAGACCCAGTACTTC	CAWSVYQLGLEETQYF
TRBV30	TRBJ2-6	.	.	TGTGCCTGGAGTCGAGGGCGTTCTGGGGCCAACGTCCTGACTTTC	CAWSRGRSGANVLTF
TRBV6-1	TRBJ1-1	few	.	TGTGCCAGCCTCGCCAGCCGATGGTGGGGAAACACTGAAGCTTTCTTT	CASLASRWWGNTEAFF
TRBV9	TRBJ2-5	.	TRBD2	TGTGCCAGCAGCGTAGACCCGGGACTAGCGATCCAAGAGACCCAGTACTTC	CASSVDPGLAIQETQYF
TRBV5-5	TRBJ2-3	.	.	TGTGCCAGCAGCTTGGACGGCGATAGCACAGATACGCAGTATTTT	CASSLDGDSTDTQYF